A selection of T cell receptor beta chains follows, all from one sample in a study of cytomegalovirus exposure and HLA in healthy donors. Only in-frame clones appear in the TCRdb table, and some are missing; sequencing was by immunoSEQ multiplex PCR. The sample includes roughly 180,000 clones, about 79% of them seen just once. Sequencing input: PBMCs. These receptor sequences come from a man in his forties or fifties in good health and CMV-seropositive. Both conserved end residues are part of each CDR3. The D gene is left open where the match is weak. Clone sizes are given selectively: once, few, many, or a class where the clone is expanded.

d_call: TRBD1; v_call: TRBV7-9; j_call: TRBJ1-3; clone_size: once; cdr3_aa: CASSSGQGSGYTIYF; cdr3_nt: TGTGCCAGCAGCTCAGGACAGGGGAGTGGGTACACCATATATTTT
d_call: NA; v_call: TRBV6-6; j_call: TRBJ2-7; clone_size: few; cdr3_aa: CASSYSDRSYEQYF; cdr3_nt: TGTGCCAGCAGTTACTCCGACAGATCCTACGAGCAGTACTTC
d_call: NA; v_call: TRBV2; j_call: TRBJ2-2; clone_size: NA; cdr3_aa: CASIKGVAGELFF; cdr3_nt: TGTGCCAGCATCAAAGGGGTAGCCGGGGAGCTGTTTTTT
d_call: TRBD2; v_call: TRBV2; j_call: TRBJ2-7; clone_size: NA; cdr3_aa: CASSEVHPAGRYEQYF; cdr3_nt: TGTGCCAGCAGTGAAGTCCATCCAGCGGGGAGGTACGAGCAGTACTTC
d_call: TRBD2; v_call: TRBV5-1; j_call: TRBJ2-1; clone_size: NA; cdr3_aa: CASSLAGGPDNEQFF; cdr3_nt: TGCGCCAGCAGCTTAGCGGGGGGGCCAGACAATGAGCAGTTCTTC
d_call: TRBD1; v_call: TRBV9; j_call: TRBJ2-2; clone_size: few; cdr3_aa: CASSVVLDRGGTGELFF; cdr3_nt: TGTGCCAGCAGCGTAGTTCTTGACAGGGGAGGAACCGGGGAGCTGTTTTTT
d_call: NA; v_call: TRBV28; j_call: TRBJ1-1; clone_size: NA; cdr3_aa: CASSGNEGSEAFF; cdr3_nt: TGTGCCAGCAGCGGAAATGAGGGATCCGAAGCTTTCTTT
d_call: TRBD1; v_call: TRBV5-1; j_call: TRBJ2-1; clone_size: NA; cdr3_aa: CASSETGFTYNEQFF; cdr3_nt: TGCGCCAGCAGCGAGACAGGGTTTACCTACAATGAGCAGTTCTTC
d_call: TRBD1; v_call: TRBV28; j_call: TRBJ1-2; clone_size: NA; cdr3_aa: CASSSTGVVYGYTF; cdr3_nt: TGTGCCAGCAGTTCCACAGGGGTGGTCTATGGCTACACCTTC
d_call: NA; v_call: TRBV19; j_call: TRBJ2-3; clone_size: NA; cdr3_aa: CASSIDGTGLTTDTQYF; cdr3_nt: TGTGCCAGTAGTATCGATGGAACAGGCCTAACCACAGATACGCAGTATTTT
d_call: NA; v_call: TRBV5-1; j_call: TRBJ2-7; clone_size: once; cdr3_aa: CASSLESPRGGYEQYF; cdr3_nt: TGCGCCAGCAGCTTGGAGTCACCCCGGGGTGGGTACGAGCAGTACTTC
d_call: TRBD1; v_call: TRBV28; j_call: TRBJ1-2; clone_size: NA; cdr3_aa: CASTGQISLYGYTF; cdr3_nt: TGTGCCAGCACGGGACAGATATCTCTCTATGGCTACACCTTC
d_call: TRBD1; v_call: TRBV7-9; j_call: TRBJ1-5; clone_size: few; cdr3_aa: CASSIGQGIDQPQHF; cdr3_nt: TGTGCCAGCAGCATAGGACAGGGCATTGATCAGCCCCAGCATTTT
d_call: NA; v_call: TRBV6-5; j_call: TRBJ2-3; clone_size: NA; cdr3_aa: CASSGLQGIDTQYF; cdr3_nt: TGTGCCAGCAGCGGCCTACAGGGTATAGATACGCAGTATTTT
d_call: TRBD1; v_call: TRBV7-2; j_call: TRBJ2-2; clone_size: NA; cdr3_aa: CASSLRQGNTGELFF; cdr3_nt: TGTGCCAGCAGCTTGAGACAGGGGAACACCGGGGAGCTGTTTTTT
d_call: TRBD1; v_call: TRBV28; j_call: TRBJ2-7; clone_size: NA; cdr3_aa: CASSLLGQYYEQYF; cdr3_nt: TGTGCCAGCAGTTTATTGGGACAGTACTACGAGCAGTACTTC
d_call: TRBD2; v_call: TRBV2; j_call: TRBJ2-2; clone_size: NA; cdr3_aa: CASRRDSGGTGELFF; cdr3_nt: TGTGCCAGCAGACGAGACTCGGGGGGTACCGGGGAGCTGTTTTTT
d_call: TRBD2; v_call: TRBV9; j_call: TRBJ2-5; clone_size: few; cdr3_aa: CASSVEGTSGKETQYF; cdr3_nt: TGTGCCAGCAGCGTAGAAGGGACTAGCGGGAAAGAGACCCAGTACTTC
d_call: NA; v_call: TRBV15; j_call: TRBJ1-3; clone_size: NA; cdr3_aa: CATSMDIRSGNTIYF; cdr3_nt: TGTGCCACCAGCATGGACATTCGCTCTGGAAACACCATATATTTT
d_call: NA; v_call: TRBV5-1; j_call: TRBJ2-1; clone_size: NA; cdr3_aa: CASSLAGGNNEQFF; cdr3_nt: TGCGCCAGCAGCTTGGCTGGGGGGAACAATGAGCAGTTCTTC
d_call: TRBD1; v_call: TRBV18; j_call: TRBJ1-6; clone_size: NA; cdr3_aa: CASSPGTGRNSPLHF; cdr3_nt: TGTGCCAGCTCGCCCGGGACAGGTAGAAATTCACCCCTCCACTTT
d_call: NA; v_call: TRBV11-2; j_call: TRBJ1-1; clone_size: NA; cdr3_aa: CASRAGLNTEAFF; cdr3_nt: TGTGCCAGCAGGGCAGGGCTGAACACTGAAGCTTTCTTT
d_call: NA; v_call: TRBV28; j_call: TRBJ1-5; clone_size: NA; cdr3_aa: CASSRYGTLSYNQPQHF; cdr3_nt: TGTGCCAGCAGTAGATACGGGACATTAAGTTACAATCAGCCCCAGCATTTT
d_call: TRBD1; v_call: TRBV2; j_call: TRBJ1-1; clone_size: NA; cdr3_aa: CASRPWTGADTEAFF; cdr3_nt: TGTGCCAGCAGACCATGGACAGGGGCGGACACTGAAGCTTTCTTT
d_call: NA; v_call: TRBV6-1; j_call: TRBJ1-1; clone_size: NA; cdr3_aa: CASNWRGNTEAFF; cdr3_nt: TGTGCCAGTAACTGGAGGGGTAACACTGAAGCTTTCTTT
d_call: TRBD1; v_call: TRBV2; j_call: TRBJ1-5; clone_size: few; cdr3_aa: CASRETGNQPQHF; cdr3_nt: TGTGCCAGCAGGGAGACAGGGAATCAGCCCCAGCATTTT
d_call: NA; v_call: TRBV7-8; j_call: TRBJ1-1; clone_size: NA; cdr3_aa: CASSLSSRSLEAFF; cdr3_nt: TGTGCCAGCAGCTTATCTTCGCGTTCCCTTGAAGCTTTCTTT
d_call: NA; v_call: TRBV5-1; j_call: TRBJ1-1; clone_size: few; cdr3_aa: CASSLAPGFRTENTEAFF; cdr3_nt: TGCGCCAGCAGCTTGGCTCCAGGGTTCAGGACAGAGAACACTGAAGCTTTCTTT
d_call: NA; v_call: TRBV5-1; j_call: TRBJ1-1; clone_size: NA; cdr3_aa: CASSLVNPMNTEAFF; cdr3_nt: TGCGCCAGCAGCTTAGTAAACCCTATGAACACTGAAGCTTTCTTT
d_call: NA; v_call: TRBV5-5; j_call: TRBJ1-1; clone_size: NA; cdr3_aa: CASSPGTILGTEAFF; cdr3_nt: TGTGCCAGCAGCCCTGGGACAATCCTGGGCACTGAAGCTTTCTTT
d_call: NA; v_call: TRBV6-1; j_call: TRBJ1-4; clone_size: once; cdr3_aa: CASHAGREKLFF; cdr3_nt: TGTGCCAGCCACGCAGGGAGGGAAAAACTGTTTTTT
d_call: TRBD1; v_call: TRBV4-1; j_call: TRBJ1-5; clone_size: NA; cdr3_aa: CASSQDPGGSRPQHF; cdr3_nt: TGCGCCAGCAGCCAGGACCCAGGGGGGAGTCGGCCCCAGCATTTT
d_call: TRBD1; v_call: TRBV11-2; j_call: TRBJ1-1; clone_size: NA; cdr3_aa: CASSRYRGPGNTEAFF; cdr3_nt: TGTGCCAGCAGCAGATACAGGGGGCCGGGGAACACTGAAGCTTTCTTT
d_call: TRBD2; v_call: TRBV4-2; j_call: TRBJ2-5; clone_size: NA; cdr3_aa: CASSQDFPTGGTQYF; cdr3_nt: TGTGCCAGCAGCCAAGATTTCCCCACGGGGGGGACCCAGTACTTC
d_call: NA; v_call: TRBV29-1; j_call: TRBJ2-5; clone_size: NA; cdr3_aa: CSVVQRETQYF; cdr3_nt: TGCAGCGTTGTTCAACGGGAGACCCAGTACTTC
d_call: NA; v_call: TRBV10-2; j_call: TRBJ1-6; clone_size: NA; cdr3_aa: CASSESSAGKKSPLHF; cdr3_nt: TGCGCCAGCAGTGAGTCTTCGGCAGGGAAGAAATCACCCCTCCACTTT
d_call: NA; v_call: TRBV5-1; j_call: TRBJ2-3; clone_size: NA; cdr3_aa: CASSPGDFTDTQYF; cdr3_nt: TGCGCCAGCAGCCCCGGGGACTTCACAGATACGCAGTATTTT
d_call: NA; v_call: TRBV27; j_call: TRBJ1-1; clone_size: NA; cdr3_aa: CASSPSLYTMNTEAFF; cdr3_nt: TGTGCCAGCAGTCCCTCCCTGTACACGATGAACACTGAAGCTTTCTTT
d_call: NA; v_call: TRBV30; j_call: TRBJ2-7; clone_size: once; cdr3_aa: CAWSHGVREQYF; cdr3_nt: TGTGCCTGGAGTCACGGGGTCCGCGAGCAGTACTTC
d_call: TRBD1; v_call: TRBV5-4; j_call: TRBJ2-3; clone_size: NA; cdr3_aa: CASSKPTDRAADTQYF; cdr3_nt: TGTGCCAGCAGTAAACCCACGGACAGGGCGGCAGATACGCAGTATTTT
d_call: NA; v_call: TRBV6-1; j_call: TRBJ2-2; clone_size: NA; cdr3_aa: CATKAGYTGELFF; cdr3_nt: TGTGCCACAAAGGCGGGGTACACCGGGGAGCTGTTTTTT
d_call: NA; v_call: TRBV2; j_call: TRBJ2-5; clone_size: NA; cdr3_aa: CASSLNRYQETQYF; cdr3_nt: TGTGCCAGCAGTCTGAACAGGTACCAAGAGACCCAGTACTTC
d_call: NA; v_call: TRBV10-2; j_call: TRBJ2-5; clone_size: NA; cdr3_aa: CASSVRGTRGTQYF; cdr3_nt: TGCGCCAGCAGTGTACGGGGGACCCGGGGGACCCAGTACTTC
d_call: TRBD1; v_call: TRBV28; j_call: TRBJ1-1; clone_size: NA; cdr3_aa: CASILDRELRNTEAFF; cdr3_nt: TGTGCCAGCATCCTGGACAGGGAACTCAGGAACACTGAAGCTTTCTTT
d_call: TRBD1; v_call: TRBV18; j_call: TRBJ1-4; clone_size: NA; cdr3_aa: CASSDDRGRNEKLFF; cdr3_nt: TGTGCCAGCTCAGACGACAGGGGGCGGAATGAAAAACTGTTTTTT
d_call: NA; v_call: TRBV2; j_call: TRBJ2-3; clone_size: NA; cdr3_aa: CASTYLGRSSTDTQYF; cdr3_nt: TGTGCCAGCACCTACCTGGGGAGGAGCTCCACAGATACGCAGTATTTT
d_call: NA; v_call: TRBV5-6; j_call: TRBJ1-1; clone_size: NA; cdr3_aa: CASSPGTGGSTEAFF; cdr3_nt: TGTGCCAGCAGCCCTGGGACCGGGGGGTCCACTGAAGCTTTCTTT
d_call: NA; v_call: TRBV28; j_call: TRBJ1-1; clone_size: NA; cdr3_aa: CASSLSTGWNTEAFF; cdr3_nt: TGTGCCAGCAGTCTGAGCACAGGGTGGAACACTGAAGCTTTCTTT
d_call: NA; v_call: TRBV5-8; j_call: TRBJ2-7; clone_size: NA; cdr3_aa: CASSWGRGGGAVAYEQYF; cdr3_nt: TGTGCCAGCAGCTGGGGTAGAGGTGGAGGGGCCGTTGCCTACGAGCAGTACTTC
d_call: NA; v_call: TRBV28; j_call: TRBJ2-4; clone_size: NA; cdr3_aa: CASSLTGTEYF; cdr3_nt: TGTGCCAGCAGTTTGACAGGTACCGAGTACTTC
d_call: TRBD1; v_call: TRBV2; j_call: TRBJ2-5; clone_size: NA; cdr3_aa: CASRQGRTETQYF; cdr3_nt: TGTGCCAGCCGACAGGGAAGAACAGAGACCCAGTACTTC
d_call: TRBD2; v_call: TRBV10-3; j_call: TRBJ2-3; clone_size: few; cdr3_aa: CAISLGGGPTDTQYF; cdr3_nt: TGTGCCATCAGCCTTGGCGGGGGGCCGACAGATACGCAGTATTTT
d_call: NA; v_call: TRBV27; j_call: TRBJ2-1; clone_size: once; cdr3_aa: CASSLNPRDSYNEQFF; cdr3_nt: TGTGCCAGCAGTTTAAACCCTCGGGACTCCTACAATGAGCAGTTCTTC
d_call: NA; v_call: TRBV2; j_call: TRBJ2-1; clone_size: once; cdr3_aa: CASSEGRGNEQFF; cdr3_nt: TGTGCCAGCAGTGAAGGCAGGGGCAATGAGCAGTTCTTC
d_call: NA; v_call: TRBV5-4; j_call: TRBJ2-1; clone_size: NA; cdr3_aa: CASSSPVVQNEQFF; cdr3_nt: TGTGCCAGCAGCTCCCCGGTGGTCCAAAATGAGCAGTTCTTC